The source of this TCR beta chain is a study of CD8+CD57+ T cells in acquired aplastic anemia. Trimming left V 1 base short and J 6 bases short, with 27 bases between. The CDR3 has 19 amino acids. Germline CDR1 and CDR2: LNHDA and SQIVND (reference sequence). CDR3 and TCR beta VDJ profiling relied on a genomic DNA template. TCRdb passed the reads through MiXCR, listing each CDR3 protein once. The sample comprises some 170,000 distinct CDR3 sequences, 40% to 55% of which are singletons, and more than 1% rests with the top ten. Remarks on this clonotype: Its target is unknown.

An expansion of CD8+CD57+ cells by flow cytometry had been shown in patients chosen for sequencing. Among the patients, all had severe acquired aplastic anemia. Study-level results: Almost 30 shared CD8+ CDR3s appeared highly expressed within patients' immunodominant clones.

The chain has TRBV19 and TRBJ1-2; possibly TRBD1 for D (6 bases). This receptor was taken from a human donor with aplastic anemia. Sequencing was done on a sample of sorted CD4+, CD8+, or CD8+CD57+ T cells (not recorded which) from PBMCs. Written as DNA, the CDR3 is TGTGCCAGTAGTATAGCACCGACAGGATTCTGGGGCCAAGTGGATGGCTACACCTTC. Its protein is CASSIAPTGFWGQVDGYTF.